Reported below is one T cell receptor (beta chain). This record comes from a study of molecular identifiers for immune sequencing clone quantification. TCRdb passed the PCR reads through MiXCR, listing each CDR3 protein once. The top ten hold 0.65% to 0.75% of the sample, which has 300,000 to 400,000 distinct CDR3 sequences, 24% seen once. CDR1 and CDR2 from the germline V gene are LNHDA and SQIVND (reference sequence). The CDR3 consists of 15 residues. Trimming left V 3 bases short and J 0 bases short, with 12 bases between. This clonotype was obtained from a human donor in good health. Some libraries in this study had Jurkat cell RNA spiked in. The sequenced sample consisted of naive CD8+ T cells from blood, with Jurkat cell RNA spiked in. Subset reported: FACS-sorted CD8+CD4-CCR7+CD45RA+ naive T cells. The chain couples TRBV19 to TRBJ2-7, with D tentatively TRBD2 (6 bases). CDR3 DNA sequence: TGTGCCAGTAGTATGGGGCGGGACCTCTCCTACGAGCAGTACTTC. Encoded protein: CASSMGRDLSYEQYF. Complete variable domain (other parts from reference TRBV19 and TRBJ2-7): DGGITQSPKYLFRKEGQNVTLSCEQNLNHDAMYWYRQDPGQGLRLIYYSQIVNDFQKGDIAEGYSVSREKKESFPLTVTSAQKNPTAFYLCASSMGRDLSYEQYFGPGTRLTVT.